The 2 T cell receptor beta chains listed next were all sequenced from one sample in a study of shared clonotypes between healthy human individuals. Only in-frame clones appear in the TCRdb table, and some are missing; sequencing was by immunoSEQ multiplex PCR. The table has 2,100,000 or so clones, about 94% seen once. The sample taken for sequencing was naive CD4+ T cells sorted from blood. The subset is: CD45RA+ positively selected. These receptors were taken from a man aged 18 to 29 in good health.

The V call is TRBV7-2, the J call TRBJ2-1, with D possibly matching TRBD1 (5 bases). Trimming shortened V by 3 bases and J by 3 bases, and 12 bases separated the two germline ends. The germline CDR1 and CDR2 sequences are SGHTA and FQGNSA. This CDR3 comprises 15 residues. The CDR3 protein is CASSLIQGFYNEQFF. As DNA, the CDR3 is TGTGCCAGCAGCTTGATTCAGGGTTTCTACAATGAGCAGTTCTTC.

V usage is TRBV30 and J usage is TRBJ1-1, with a tentative D call TRBD1 (5 bases). The V and J ends lost 0 bases and 6 bases respectively, with 14 bases between them. The CDR3 loop spans 14 amino acids. Germline-derived CDR1 and CDR2 are GTSNPN and SVGIG (reference sequence). The CDR3 DNA reads TGTGCCTGGAGTGTCCCTCCCCAGGGACCTGAAGCTTTCTTT. This gives the protein CAWSVPPQGPEAFF.